The 7 T cell receptor beta chains below all came from one sample that was sequenced in a study of shared clonotypes between healthy human individuals. TCRdb's copy holds only in-frame clones and misses some; the assay was immunoSEQ multiplex PCR. The sample has around 1.9 million clones, roughly 91% seen once. The naive CD8 subset, CD45RO-negative cells positively selected for CCR7, excluded terminally differentiated effector memory CD45RA+ cells. Material for sequencing was naive CD8+ T cells from PBMCs. The receptors shown here come from a man aged 18 to 30 in good health. Some clones in this sample may be carry-over from other donors' samples.

This clone appeared a single time. J is TRBJ2-2 and V is TRBV13; D perhaps matches TRBD1 (6 bases). The CDR3 extends over 16 amino acids. Germline-derived CDR1 and CDR2 are PRHDT and FYEKMQ (reference sequence). Trimming pared 6 bases from V and 6 bases from J, leaving 20 bases between. For the CDR3, the DNA is TGTGCCAGCAGATACAGGGCCCTGGGATTGTCCGGGGAGCTGTTTTTT. It specifies CASRYRALGLSGELFF.

The chain uses TRBV6-1 and TRBJ2-1; D may be TRBD2 (6 bases). CDR3 length: 14 residues. Germline CDR1 MNHNS, CDR2 SASEGT. V lost 2 bases and J 8 bases, leaving 13 bases between the germline ends. Here the CDR3 DNA reads TGTGCCAGCAGTGAAAGGCGGACGGGGGATGAGCAGTTCTTC. Translating it yields CASSERRTGDEQFF.

V usage is TRBV7-3 and J usage is TRBJ2-2; perhaps TRBD2 as D (6 bases). The CDR3 covers 13 residues. V was pared by 3 bases and J by 4 bases, with 6 bases between. Germline V lookup: CDR1 SGHTA, CDR2 FQGTGA. In nucleotides, the CDR3 is TGTGCCAGCAGCTTCGGGGGCACCGGGGAGCTGTTTTTT. The encoded protein is CASSFGGTGELFF.

The chain uses TRBV7-8 and TRBJ1-1; the D gene is possibly TRBD1 (5 bases). Trimming pared 5 bases from V and 4 bases from J, leaving 29 bases between. CDR3 size: 19 residues. Germline V lookup: CDR1 SGHVS, CDR2 FQNEAQ. This CDR3 reads CASSLSRVVGTDSSTEAFF. The DNA for the CDR3 is TGTGCCAGCAGCCTTAGTCGGGTAGTGGGGACGGACTCGAGCACTGAAGCTTTCTTT.

Only one count was recorded for this clone. This rearrangement joins TRBV29-1 to TRBJ2-2; TRBD2 might be the D (5 bases). Germline assignment: CDR1 SQVTM and CDR2 ANQGSEA. The CDR3 contains 11 residues. Trimming pared 7 bases from V and 7 bases from J, leaving 10 bases between. The CDR3 loop is CSAPEGGELFF. In nucleotides, the CDR3 is TGCAGCGCGCCTGAGGGCGGGGAGCTGTTTTTT.

The chain links TRBV6-4 to TRBJ1-2; D is unresolved. Germline V gene lookup returns CDR1 MRHNA and CDR2 SNTAGT. Trimming took 2 bases from V and 8 from J, leaving 6 bases between them. This CDR3 has 11 amino acids. CDR3 amino acids: CASSDSSGYTF. The CDR3 DNA sequence: TGTGCCAGCAGTGACAGTTCGGGCTACACCTTC.

V gene TRBV7-8 combines with J gene TRBJ2-2, with D unresolved. The CDR3 covers 13 residues. Trimming cost V 5 bases and J 4 bases, with 8 bases left between them. Germline V gene lookup returns CDR1 SGHVS and CDR2 FQNEAQ. The CDR3 nucleotides are TGTGCCAGCAGCCCCCATGGCACCGGGGAGCTGTTTTTT. Translation: CASSPHGTGELFF.